These 10 T cell receptor beta chains share one sample of origin, sequenced in a study of blood T cell repertoires in COVID-19 (TCRdb year 2020). Libraries were made using the immunoSEQ multiplex PCR assay. TCRdb took this table from immuneACCESS and kept in-frame rearrangements with V and J called. Such tables lack part of the clones; where checked against another copy, unresolved V genes explain under half of the gap, and the rest is unexplained. The sample has approximately 490,000 clones on record, roughly 87% of them singletons. Of the sample, approximately 0.7% is held by the ten largest clones. The specimen sequenced was PBMCs or T cells enriched from blood (not recorded which). Every receptor here comes from a woman under 30 who had recovered from COVID-19.

The gene calls are TRBV29-1 and TRBJ2-1, with D possibly matching TRBD1 (5 bases). V gave up 7 bases and J gave up 5 bases, with 9 bases separating them. CDR1 is SQVTM, CDR2 ANQGSEA, per germline. This CDR3 comprises 11 residues. The CDR3 region is CSGADNNEQFF. DNA of the CDR3: TGCAGCGGGGCGGACAACAATGAGCAGTTCTTC.

The chain links TRBV19 to TRBJ1-5, with TRBD1 matching 7 bases. CDR1 and CDR2 (germline): LNHDA, SQIVND (reference sequence). This CDR3 is 14 amino acids long. The ends lost 4 bases at V and 2 bases at J; junction bases unmatched: 2. The CDR3 nucleotides read TGTGCCAGTAGTAGACAGGGAGGCAATCAGCCCCAGCATTTT. Protein product: CASSRQGGNQPQHF.

The chain employs TRBV5-1 and TRBJ1-6, with D unclear. This CDR3 region has 14 residues. Germline V lookup: CDR1 SGHRS, CDR2 YFSETQ. Trimming pared 0 bases from V and 10 bases from J, leaving 11 bases between. CDR3 region: CASSLAGLGSPLHF. The CDR3 DNA reads TGCGCCAGCAGCTTGGCAGGACTGGGGTCACCCCTCCACTTT.

The V gene is TRBV9, the J gene TRBJ2-5; a weak D match, TRBD1 (6 bases). The CDR3 has 14 amino acids. V lost 0 bases to trimming and J lost 5 bases, with 11 bases between them. Germline CDR1 and CDR2: SGDLS and YYNGEE. CDR3: CASSVAGGPETQYF. DNA of the CDR3: TGTGCCAGCAGCGTAGCTGGGGGCCCGGAGACCCAGTACTTC.

V and J are TRBV6-6 and TRBJ2-1, with D possibly matching TRBD2 (5 bases). This CDR3 contains 12 residues. Germline lookup yields CDR1 MNHNY and CDR2 SVGAGI (reference sequence). V shed 5 bases and J shed 7 bases, with 9 bases lying between them. In nucleotides, the CDR3 is TGTGCCAGCAGTCCCCGGACTAATGAGCAGTTCTTC. This encodes CASSPRTNEQFF.

This chain joins TRBV27 and TRBJ1-4, with 7 bases identical to TRBD1. Looked up from germline, CDR1 is MNHEY and CDR2 is SMNVEV (reference sequence). Trimming took 3 bases from V and 0 from J; bases not matched to a gene: 16. This CDR3 spans 20 amino acids. For the CDR3, the DNA is TGTGCCAGCAGTTTCGACAGACAGGGTCTCAGTATGACAACTAATGAAAAACTGTTTTTT. It specifies CASSFDRQGLSMTTNEKLFF.

This clone was seen just once. The chain carries TRBV30 and TRBJ2-1; 7 nucleotides line up with TRBD2. The germline CDR1 and CDR2 sequences are GTSNPN and SVGIG (reference sequence). This CDR3 region has 17 residues. V lost 3 bases, J lost 4 bases, and 15 bases stayed unmatched. CDR3: CAWSRTRIGLDYNEQFF. CDR3 nucleotides: TGTGCCTGGAGCCGGACTAGAATTGGTTTGGATTACAATGAGCAGTTCTTC. The entire variable domain, with the rest obtained from reference TRBV30 and TRBJ2-1, is as follows: SQTIHQWPATLVQPVGSPLSLECTVEGTSNPNLYWYRQAAGRGLQLLFYSVGIGQISSEVPQNLSASRPQDRQFILSSKKLLLSDSGFYLCAWSRTRIGLDYNEQFFGPGTRLTVL.

The rearrangement links TRBV5-6 to TRBJ1-3, with no clear D. Trimming took 0 bases from V and 0 from J, leaving 4 bases between them. The CDR3 is 14 amino acids. CDR1 is SGHDT, CDR2 YYEEEE, per germline. This CDR3 is CASSLASSGNTIYF. Here the CDR3 DNA reads TGTGCCAGCAGCTTGGCGAGCTCTGGAAACACCATATATTTT.

The rearrangement uses TRBV7-2 and TRBJ1-2, with a tentative D call TRBD1 (5 bases). From germline, CDR1 is SGHTA and CDR2 FQGNSA. V was trimmed by 5 bases and J by 5 bases, leaving 21 bases between them. CDR3 length: 16 amino acids. CDR3 sequence reads: CASSPHGGGATYGYTF. The CDR3 nucleotides read TGTGCCAGCAGCCCCCACGGTGGAGGGGCCACGTATGGCTACACCTTC. Based on the CDR3 plus reference TRBV7-2 and TRBJ1-2, the full variable domain is GAGVSQSPSNKVTEKGKDVELRCDPISGHTALYWYRQSLGQGLEFLIYFQGNSAPDKSGLPSDRFSAERTGGSVSTLTIQRTQQEDSAVYLCASSPHGGGATYGYTFGSGTRLTVV.

The chain is built from TRBV27 and TRBJ1-3; D possibly corresponds to TRBD1 (6 bases). The CDR3 is 16 residues long. The V end was cut by 1 base, the J end by 0 bases, with 10 bases between. The germline gives CDR1 MNHEY, CDR2 SMNVEV (reference sequence). CDR3 protein: CASSLFVQGSGNTIYF. CDR3 nucleotide sequence: TGTGCCAGCAGTTTATTTGTACAGGGCTCTGGAAACACCATATATTTT.